The 27 T cell receptor beta chains given below trace back to one sample, sequenced in a study of neurological immune-mediated disorders. The time point denotes: technical triplicate 3. One entry per CDR3 protein results from TCRdb running MiXCR on the 5' RACE reads. Of 25,000 to 30,000 distinct CDR3 sequences listed, about 16% were seen once; the top ten hold about 5%. Sequenced sample: CD4+ T cells from blood. Every receptor here comes from a female donor with HTLV-1-associated myelopathy (HAM/TSP).

Remarks on this clonotype: Germline and junction disagree at one end, which may indicate a read error. The rearrangement links TRBV14 to TRBJ2-7, with D maybe TRBD2 (5 bases). The CDR3 has 14 amino acids. The germline CDR1 and CDR2 sequences are SGHDN and FVKESK. The CDR3 loop is CANSQVGAGYDQYF. CDR3 coding DNA: TGTGCCAACAGCCAAGTTGGTGCGGGCTACGATCAGTACTTC.

This clonotype was detected many times. V and J are TRBV20-1 and TRBJ2-3; 11 nucleotides match TRBD2. CDR1 and CDR2 (germline): DFQATT, SNEGSKA (reference sequence). Trimming cost V 6 bases and J 4 bases; bases outside gene matches: 6. The CDR3 has 14 amino acids. Here the CDR3 reads CSAIGLAGPDTQYF. As DNA, the CDR3 is TGCAGTGCAATCGGACTAGCGGGTCCAGATACGCAGTATTTT.

This clonotype came up many times. This chain links TRBV27 with TRBJ1-3; 9 bases map to TRBD1. V lost 1 base and J lost 1; bases outside the gene matches: 5. The CDR3 runs to 17 residues. The germline V gene has CDR1 MNHEY and CDR2 SMNVEV (reference sequence). The CDR3 loop reads CASSLYGTGFSGNTIYF. The CDR3 DNA reads TGTGCCAGCAGTTTATATGGGACAGGGTTTTCTGGAAACACCATATATTTT.

This clonotype appeared many times. The chain employs TRBV20-1 and TRBJ2-3, with 11 bases lining up with TRBD2. The J segment lost 5 bases and the V segment lost 5 bases, leaving 6 bases of the junction unmatched. There are 14 residues in the CDR3. Germline lookup yields CDR1 DFQATT and CDR2 SNEGSKA (reference sequence). CDR3 in amino acids: CSASLAGGGDTQYF. In DNA, the CDR3 is TGCAGTGCTTCTCTAGCGGGGGGCGGAGATACGCAGTATTTT.

This clonotype was found many times. The CDR3 loop reads CASSSTDRAGTQYF. The CDR3, as DNA: TGTGCCAGCAGCTCAACGGACCGGGCCGGTACGCAGTATTTT. The genes are TRBV9 and TRBJ2-3; D not resolved. This CDR3 spans 14 amino acids. V was trimmed by 4 bases and J by 8 bases, leaving 17 bases between them. The germline gives CDR1 SGDLS, CDR2 YYNGEE.

This clonotype has a count of ten or more. The chain couples TRBV20-1 to TRBJ2-7; 10 bases are shared with TRBD2. This CDR3 contains 15 residues. V was pared by 3 bases and J by 3 bases, with 8 bases of the junction left unmatched. Germline V gives CDR1 DFQATT, CDR2 SNEGSKA (reference sequence). This chain's CDR3 is CSAREAAGGLYEQYF. CDR3 in DNA: TGCAGTGCTAGGGAGGCAGCGGGGGGGCTCTACGAGCAGTACTTC.

By its share, this clonotype is medium-sized. The rearrangement uses TRBV7-3 and TRBJ1-1; D unclear. Trimming pared 0 bases from V and 3 bases from J, leaving 5 bases between. CDR3 size: 13 residues. CDR1 SGHTA and CDR2 FQGTGA come from the germline V gene. CDR3 nucleotides: TGTGCCAGCAGCTTAACGCAGGACACTGAAGCTTTCTTT. Translating gives CASSLTQDTEAFF.

This clonotype was seen at least ten times. The chain couples TRBV5-1 to TRBJ2-7, with 7 nucleotides matching TRBD1. V was clipped by 0 bases and J by 5 bases; unmatched bases: 11. This CDR3 is 16 amino acids long. Per the germline V gene, CDR1 is SGHRS and CDR2 is YFSETQ. This chain's CDR3 is CASSLGGDSRGHEQYF. The CDR3, as DNA: TGCGCCAGCAGCTTGGGAGGGGACAGCCGGGGTCACGAGCAGTACTTC.

This clonotype has ten or more counts. The V and J genes are TRBV7-9 and TRBJ2-7; D perhaps matches TRBD1 (6 bases). Trimming stripped 5 bases from V and 1 base from J, with 15 bases between. This CDR3 has 15 amino acids. Germline CDR1 and CDR2: SEHNR and FQNEAQ (reference sequence). The CDR3 sequence: CASSPSHDRSYEQYF. In nucleotides, the CDR3 is TGTGCCAGCAGCCCAAGTCACGACAGGTCCTACGAGCAGTACTTC.

This clonotype was counted ten times or more. J is TRBJ2-7 and V is TRBV5-1; 8 bases are a match to TRBD2. V shed 4 bases and J 2 bases; nucleotides not matched to a gene: 8. Germline V gene data show CDR1 as SGHRS and CDR2 as YFSETQ. The CDR3 totals 15 residues. CDR3 residues: CASSRAGDGPYEQYF. The CDR3 region has the DNA TGCGCCAGCAGCCGAGCGGGAGACGGCCCCTACGAGCAGTACTTC. Supplemented by reference TRBV5-1 and TRBJ2-7, the full variable domain reads KAGVTQTPRYLIKTRGQQVTLSCSPISGHRSVSWYQQTPGQGLQFLFEYFSETQRNKGNFPGRFSGRQFSNSRSEMNVSTLELGDSALYLCASSRAGDGPYEQYFGPGTRLTVT.

This clonotype appeared many times. The CDR3 bases are TGTGCCAGCACCCGACTAGCGGGAGGGAGTAATGAGCAGTTCTTC. Translation: CASTRLAGGSNEQFF. This chain connects TRBV5-5 to TRBJ2-1, with 14 bases fitting TRBD2. V was clipped by 6 bases and J by 7 bases; unmatched bases: 6. This CDR3 contains 15 residues. The germline CDR1 and CDR2 sequences are SGHKS and YYEKEE (reference sequence).

At least ten counts were recorded for this clonotype. The V and J genes are TRBV10-2 and TRBJ2-3, with 9 positions matching TRBD2. The CDR3 contains 14 residues. Germline V gene lookup returns CDR1 WSHSY and CDR2 SAAADI. V dropped 8 bases and J dropped 0; count of bases not matched to a gene: 3. The DNA for the CDR3 is TGCGCCAGCGCAACTAGCGGGAGCACAGATACGCAGTATTTT. It encodes CASATSGSTDTQYF.

Many counts were recorded for this clonotype. The V call is TRBV9, the J call TRBJ1-3; D uncertain. From germline, CDR1 is SGDLS and CDR2 YYNGEE. V lost 3 bases to trimming and J lost 4 bases, with 8 bases between them. The CDR3 spans 13 residues. The CDR3 here is CASSGQGGNTIYF. Here the CDR3 DNA reads TGTGCCAGCAGCGGGCAAGGCGGAAACACCATATATTTT.

J is TRBJ1-5 and V is TRBV12-3 or TRBV12-4, with 9 nucleotides matching TRBD1. The CDR3 covers 14 residues. Unmatched junction bases numbered 7, after V lost 6 bases and J lost 7 bases. The CDR3 protein is CASRRTGEGQPQHF. DNA of the CDR3: TGTGCCAGCAGACGGACAGGGGAAGGGCAGCCCCAGCATTTT.

This sequence joins TRBV18 and TRBJ2-5; unclear D gene. Deletions cut 5 bases from V and 5 bases from J, with 9 bases between. From germline, CDR1 is KGHSH and CDR2 LQKENI. This CDR3 has 12 residues. The DNA of the CDR3 is TGTGCCAGCTCATCCCGCCTTGAGACCCAGTACTTC. It is translated as CASSSRLETQYF.

J is TRBJ2-5 and V is TRBV7-9, with D hard to call. This CDR3 spans 14 amino acids. Between the trimmed V and J ends, which lost 5 bases and 9 bases, there was a span of 19 bases. Germline assignment: CDR1 SEHNR and CDR2 FQNEAQ (reference sequence). Here the CDR3 DNA reads TGTGCCAGCAGCGGACCGAGAAAGGTGGTGGCCCAGTACTTC. The encoded protein is CASSGPRKVVAQYF. The variable domain in full, completed from reference TRBV7-9 and TRBJ2-5, reads DTGVSQNPRHKITKRGQNVTFRCDPISEHNRLYWYRQTLGQGPEFLTYFQNEAQLEKSRLLSDRFSAERPKGSFSTLEIQRTEQGDSAMYLCASSGPRKVVAQYFGPGTRLLVL.

This clonotype has at least ten counts. CDR3 DNA: TGTGCCAGCAGCCAAGAGCGGGGAGCGGGAATCGCAGATACGCAGTATTTT. Protein: CASSQERGAGIADTQYF. This chain connects TRBV14 to TRBJ2-3; 7 nucleotides match TRBD2. CDR3 length: 17 residues. The V and J ends lost 0 bases and 4 bases, in that order; junction bases with no gene match: 10. Germline values: CDR1 SGHDN, CDR2 FVKESK.

This clonotype was counted many times. The chain carries TRBV5-1 and TRBJ1-4; TRBD1 aligns across 8 bases. V lost 4 bases, J lost 7 bases, and 9 bases stayed unmatched. CDR1 SGHRS and CDR2 YFSETQ come from the germline V gene. This CDR3 has 15 amino acids. This chain's CDR3 is CASSIGQGGGEKLFF. CDR3 in DNA: TGCGCCAGCAGCATCGGACAGGGCGGAGGTGAAAAACTGTTTTTT.

This clonotype has a count of ten or more. This chain uses TRBV11-1 with TRBJ2-7; D is unclear. In germline, CDR1 is SGHAT, CDR2 FQDESV (reference sequence). The ends were cut back, 5 bases at V and 0 bases at J, with 5 bases in the middle. This CDR3 is built from 12 residues. The CDR3: CASSPNSYEQYF. The CDR3 bases are TGTGCCAGCAGCCCTAACTCCTACGAGCAGTACTTC.

The rearrangement joins TRBV20-1 to TRBJ2-3; 7 bases fit TRBD1. The germline V gene has CDR1 DFQATT and CDR2 SNEGSKA (reference sequence). This CDR3 has 13 residues. Trimming removed 3 bases from V and 4 bases from J; junction bases left unmatched: 4. DNA of the CDR3: TGCAGTGCTAGCAGGGGGTGGGCAGATACGCAGTATTTT. It is translated as CSASRGWADTQYF.

This clonotype was observed at least ten times. The chain carries TRBV19 and TRBJ2-1; TRBD1 agrees at 9 bases. The CDR3 runs to 15 residues. CDR1 LNHDA and CDR2 SQIVND come from the germline V gene (reference sequence). The ends lost 2 bases at V and 5 bases at J; junction bases unmatched: 4. The CDR3 spells CASSIRRTGDNEQFF. CDR3 coding DNA: TGTGCCAGTAGTATAAGGAGGACAGGGGACAATGAGCAGTTCTTC.

This clonotype was recorded at least ten times. The V gene is TRBV5-1, the J gene TRBJ2-5, with 11 nucleotides matching TRBD2. From germline, CDR1 is SGHRS and CDR2 YFSETQ. The CDR3 is made up of 16 amino acids. Trimming took 0 bases from V and 5 from J; bases not matched to a gene: 6. Here the CDR3 reads CASSLVLAGGPETQYF. The CDR3 DNA sequence: TGCGCCAGCAGCTTGGTTTTAGCGGGAGGGCCCGAGACCCAGTACTTC.

This clonotype was recorded at least ten times. The V call is TRBV29-1, the J call TRBJ2-2; the match to TRBD2 covers 11 bases. The junction had 10 bases not matched to a gene; V was cut back by 0 bases and J by 4 bases. Per germline, CDR1 SQVTM and CDR2 ANQGSEA. The CDR3 consists of 18 residues. This CDR3 reads CSVEDGGYSGGATGELFF. The CDR3 coding sequence is TGCAGCGTTGAAGATGGGGGGTATAGCGGGGGGGCCACCGGGGAGCTGTTTTTT.

This clonotype appeared many times. This sequence joins TRBV5-6 and TRBJ2-5, with 13 bases fitting TRBD2. Looked up from germline, CDR1 is SGHDT and CDR2 is YYEEEE. The J segment lost 3 bases and the V segment lost 3 bases, leaving 11 bases of the junction unmatched. The CDR3 is 18 amino acids. CDR3 protein: CASSSGWSGLAGEETQYF. The CDR3 DNA is TGTGCCAGCAGCTCTGGGTGGTCAGGACTAGCGGGGGAAGAGACCCAGTACTTC.

This clonotype was seen many times. The chain uses TRBV20-1 and TRBJ2-3; D may be TRBD1 (6 bases). There are 13 residues in the CDR3. CDR1 is DFQATT and CDR2 is SNEGSKA in the germline V gene (reference sequence). V lost 0 bases to trimming and J lost 5 bases, with 9 bases between them. The CDR3 is CSARDRGKDTQYF. For the CDR3, the DNA is TGCAGTGCTAGAGACAGGGGTAAAGATACGCAGTATTTT.

This clonotype was observed at least ten times. The chain couples TRBV5-5 to TRBJ2-5; 9 positions match TRBD2. From germline, CDR1 is SGHKS and CDR2 YYEKEE (reference sequence). This CDR3 is 14 amino acids long. V lost 6 bases, J lost 5 bases, and 8 bases stayed unmatched. The CDR3 loop is CASTLFSGGETQYF. CDR3 sequence (DNA): TGTGCCAGCACCCTATTTAGCGGGGGTGAGACCCAGTACTTC. The full variable domain, in which reference TRBV5-5 and TRBJ2-5 provide the parts outside the CDR3, is DAGVTQSPTHLIKTRGQQVTLRCSPISGHKSVSWYQQVLGQGPQFIFQYYEKEERGRGNFPDRFSARQFPNYSSELNVNALLLGDSALYLCASTLFSGGETQYFGPGTRLLVL.

J is TRBJ2-1 and V is TRBV5-1; D call uncertain. CDR3 size: 16 residues. Germline-derived CDR1 and CDR2 are SGHRS and YFSETQ. The V and J ends lost 0 bases and 0 bases respectively, with 10 bases between them. CDR3 in amino acids: CASSLEVGSSYNEQFF. Here the CDR3 DNA reads TGCGCCAGCAGCTTGGAGGTGGGTAGCTCCTACAATGAGCAGTTCTTC.